Listed below are T cell receptor beta chains from one sample, sequenced in a study of response to subunit inactivated influenza vaccine. TCRdb reprocessed the RT-PCR reads with MiXCR, giving one entry per CDR3 protein. Here the sample spans over 150,000 distinct CDR3 sequences, around a tenth being singletons. The source material was CD8+ T cells sorted from PBMCs, sampled approximately 25 months after vaccination. All receptors derive from a man aged 45-69 years who received an inactivated influenza vaccine. Each CDR3 is given with its conserved first and last residue. The D gene is left open where the match is weak. Size tells how often a clone was seen (once, few, many) or the class of an expanded clone, and some rows leave it out.

TRBJ2-7	TRBD2	many	TRBV27	CASSLAGGNYEQYF	TGTGCCAGCAGTCTAGCGGGGGGAAACTACGAGCAGTACTTC
TRBJ2-7	NA	many	TRBV3-1	CASSPTPVYTYEQYF	TGTGCCAGCAGCCCGACGCCTGTTTACACCTACGAGCAGTACTTC
TRBJ2-7	TRBD1	few	TRBV28	CASREPGQGDYEQYF	TGTGCCAGCAGGGAGCCGGGACAGGGGGACTACGAGCAGTACTTC
TRBJ2-7	TRBD1	NA	TRBV6-2/TRBV6-3	CASSDQGGMSDEQYF	TGTGCCAGCAGTGACCAAGGGGGCATGTCAGACGAGCAGTACTTC
TRBJ2-7	TRBD1	NA	TRBV7-6	CASSSGQGGEQYF	TGTGCCAGCAGCTCGGGACAGGGGGGCGAGCAGTACTTC
TRBJ2-1	NA	many	TRBV6-2/TRBV6-3	CASSYIAGSNEQFF	TGTGCCAGCAGTTACATCGCAGGGTCCAATGAGCAGTTCTTC
TRBJ2-1	TRBD2	NA	TRBV4-1	CASSHVIGGSSYNEQFF	TGCGCCAGCAGCCATGTGATCGGGGGGAGCTCCTACAATGAGCAGTTCTTC
TRBJ2-1	TRBD1	many	TRBV10-3	CAISGSGTGQTF	TGTGCCATCAGTGGATCCGGGACAGGGCAAACCTTC
TRBJ1-1	NA	NA	TRBV29-1	CSVEPTEAFF	TGCAGCGTTGAACCCACTGAAGCTTTCTTT
TRBJ2-6	TRBD1	NA	TRBV20-1	CSASDNRGGGANVLTF	TGCAGTGCTAGCGACAACAGGGGCGGGGGGGCCAACGTCCTGACTTTC
TRBJ2-1	NA	many	TRBV7-9	CASSLVTEQFF	TGTGCCAGCAGCTTAGTCACTGAGCAGTTCTTC
TRBJ1-2	NA	NA	TRBV20-1	CSANTPGLWNYGYTF	TGCAGTGCTAACACTCCGGGACTCTGGAACTATGGCTACACCTTC
TRBJ2-5	TRBD2	NA	TRBV12-3/TRBV12-4	CASSVAGGPETQYF	TGTGCCAGCAGCGTAGCGGGGGGGCCAGAGACCCAGTACTTC
TRBJ2-7	NA	many	TRBV12-3/TRBV12-4	CASSLTGSGEQYF	TGTGCCAGCAGTTTAACGGGGTCGGGAGAGCAGTACTTC
TRBJ2-5	NA	NA	TRBV29-1	CSVDTWAQETQYF	TGCAGCGTCGACACATGGGCCCAAGAGACCCAGTACTTC
TRBJ2-3	NA	NA	TRBV27	CASSGAGTVGVGTDTQYF	TGTGCCAGCAGTGGGGCGGGGACTGTTGGGGTCGGCACAGATACGCAGTATTTT
TRBJ2-6	NA	few	TRBV4-3	CASSQDPGRANSGANVLTF	TGCGCCAGCAGCCAAGATCCTGGCAGGGCGAACTCTGGGGCCAACGTCCTGACTTTC
TRBJ2-7	TRBD1	few	TRBV6-1	CASSQGQGRVEQYF	TGTGCCAGCAGCCAGGGACAGGGTAGGGTCGAGCAGTACTTC
TRBJ2-7	TRBD2	few	TRBV12-3/TRBV12-4	CASTGGSFNEQYF	TGTGCCAGCACCGGCGGGAGTTTCAACGAGCAGTACTTC
TRBJ2-7	NA	NA	TRBV7-7	CASSLEQGSYEQYF	TGTGCTAGCAGCTTGGAACAGGGCTCCTACGAGCAGTACTTC
TRBJ2-1	TRBD2	NA	TRBV27	CASRSGLAVYNEQFF	TGTGCCAGCAGATCCGGACTAGCGGTCTACAATGAGCAGTTCTTC
TRBJ2-1	TRBD2	NA	TRBV24-1	CATSDLEGWPSGGNEQFF	TGTGCCACCAGTGATTTGGAAGGATGGCCTAGCGGGGGGAATGAGCAGTTCTTC
TRBJ2-5	NA	few	TRBV9	CASSVLGETQYF	TGTGCCAGCAGCGTACTAGGAGAGACCCAGTACTTC
TRBJ2-3	NA	many	TRBV2	CAILPGTDPYSQYF	TGTGCCATCCTACCGGGGACGGACCCCTATTCGCAGTATTTT
TRBJ1-1	NA	NA	TRBV27	CASNKRPRLGEAFF	TGTGCCAGCAACAAAAGGCCCCGCTTGGGGGAAGCTTTCTTT
TRBJ2-2	NA	few	TRBV4-1	CASSQERGFGELFF	TGCGCCAGCAGCCAAGAGCGGGGTTTCGGGGAGCTGTTTTTT
TRBJ2-5	NA	many	TRBV28	CASSPVGMGTQYF	TGTGCCAGCAGTCCCGTAGGGATGGGGACCCAGTACTTC
TRBJ1-5	TRBD1	many	TRBV12-3/TRBV12-4	CASSPGQYSNQPQHF	TGTGCCAGCAGCCCGGGACAGTATAGCAATCAGCCCCAGCATTTT
TRBJ2-5	TRBD2	few	TRBV12-3/TRBV12-4	CASSRLAGAEETQYF	TGTGCCAGCAGTCGGCTAGCGGGAGCTGAGGAGACCCAGTACTTC
TRBJ2-5	NA	few	TRBV29-1	CSVAKETQYF	TGCAGCGTGGCAAAAGAGACCCAGTACTTC
TRBJ1-1	NA	NA	TRBV12-3/TRBV12-4	CASSPFGRVGGEAFF	TGTGCCAGCAGCCCCTTCGGCAGGGTAGGAGGTGAAGCTTTCTTT
TRBJ1-1	NA	NA	TRBV30	CAWSPGGVSMNTEAFF	TGTGCCTGGAGTCCGGGGGGGGTTTCGATGAACACTGAAGCTTTCTTT
TRBJ2-1	TRBD2	few	TRBV20-1	CSARDGTSGRAEQFF	TGCAGTGCTAGAGATGGAACTAGCGGGAGGGCCGAACAGTTCTTC
TRBJ1-5	TRBD1	NA	TRBV6-5	CASSYKQGYQPQHF	TGTGCCAGCAGTTACAAACAGGGGTATCAGCCCCAGCATTTT
TRBJ1-2	NA	NA	TRBV10-1	CASSGTERNYGYTF	TGCGCCAGCAGTGGGACAGAACGCAACTATGGCTACACCTTC
TRBJ2-7	NA	NA	TRBV4-3	CASSQEWGPSYEQYF	TGCGCCAGCAGCCAAGAGTGGGGACCCTCCTACGAGCAGTACTTC
TRBJ2-3	NA	few	TRBV5-5	CASSLVLASTDTQYF	TGTGCCAGCAGCTTGGTACTAGCAAGCACAGATACGCAGTATTTT
TRBJ2-7	NA	few	TRBV6-1	CASSLHGEWAYEQYF	TGTGCCAGCTCACTCCACGGAGAGTGGGCCTACGAGCAGTACTTC
TRBJ2-7	NA	few	TRBV15	CATSRGGITYEQYF	TGTGCCACCAGCAGAGGGGGGATCACCTACGAGCAGTACTTC
TRBJ2-2	TRBD2	few	TRBV6-1	CASSGGGSAGELFF	TGTGCCAGCAGTGGTGGCGGGAGCGCCGGGGAGCTGTTTTTT
TRBJ1-5	NA	NA	TRBV28	CASRLTGYSNQPQHF	TGTGCCAGCAGGCTGACAGGCTATAGCAATCAGCCCCAGCATTTT
TRBJ2-7	TRBD1	many	TRBV11-2	CASRDRGAEQYF	TGTGCCAGCAGGGACAGGGGCGCCGAGCAGTACTTC
TRBJ2-3	NA	NA	TRBV25-1	CASSEGWGGADTQYF	TGTGCCAGCAGTGAGGGGTGGGGTGGCGCAGATACGCAGTATTTT
TRBJ2-1	TRBD2	NA	TRBV5-1	CASSLERSGGTSYNEQFF	TGCGCCAGCAGCTTGGAAAGAAGCGGGGGGACCTCCTACAATGAGCAGTTCTTC
TRBJ2-7	TRBD1	NA	TRBV4-2	CASSQDVLGQGSYEQYF	TGTGCCAGCAGCCAAGATGTTTTAGGACAGGGCTCCTACGAGCAGTACTTC
TRBJ2-7	NA	few	TRBV7-2	CASSLDPGAYEQYF	TGTGCCAGCAGCTTAGACCCGGGGGCCTACGAGCAGTACTTC
TRBJ2-1	TRBD2	many	TRBV30	CAWSTSGAYNEQFF	TGTGCCTGGAGTACTAGCGGCGCCTACAATGAGCAGTTCTTC
TRBJ2-1	TRBD2	few	TRBV7-6	CASSLHYGRPPSSYNEQFF	TGTGCCAGCAGCTTACATTACGGGAGGCCTCCAAGCTCCTACAATGAGCAGTTCTTC
TRBJ2-1	TRBD2	few	TRBV7-8	CASSLVTSGGNEQFF	TGTGCCAGCAGCTTAGTTACTAGCGGGGGCAATGAGCAGTTCTTC
TRBJ1-5	NA	NA	TRBV7-9	CASSSSLRLGSNQPQHF	TGTGCCAGCAGCTCCTCTCTCCGGCTGGGGAGCAATCAGCCCCAGCATTTT
TRBJ2-1	NA	once	TRBV3-1	CASNKGPGMGSYNEQFF	TGTGCCAGCAACAAGGGCCCAGGCATGGGATCCTACAATGAGCAGTTCTTC
TRBJ2-1	NA	many	TRBV20-1	CSASLAANEQFF	TGCAGTGCTAGTTTAGCTGCCAATGAGCAGTTCTTC
TRBJ2-5	NA	NA	TRBV6-5	CASSYAGGETQYF	TGTGCCAGCAGTTACGCCGGGGGCGAGACCCAGTACTTC
TRBJ2-7	TRBD2	NA	TRBV7-9	CASSFILAGSSYEQYF	TGTGCCAGCAGCTTCATACTAGCGGGGAGCTCCTACGAGCAGTACTTC
TRBJ2-7	NA	NA	TRBV6-2/TRBV6-3	CASSYGPREVYEQYF	TGTGCCAGCAGTTACGGTCCTAGAGAAGTCTACGAGCAGTACTTC
TRBJ2-7	TRBD2	few	TRBV9	CASSVGGSGSSYEQYF	TGTGCCAGCAGCGTAGGGGGTAGCGGGAGCTCCTACGAGCAGTACTTC
TRBJ2-7	TRBD1	few	TRBV6-1	CASTPRTGNSYEQYF	TGTGCCAGCACCCCTAGGACAGGCAACTCCTACGAGCAGTACTTC
TRBJ2-7	NA	many	TRBV12-3/TRBV12-4	CASSGMDEQYF	TGTGCCAGCAGTGGGATGGACGAGCAGTACTTC